A single sample gave rise to the 26 T cell receptor beta chains below, sequenced in a study of T cells in Graves' hyperthyroidism and ophthalmopathy (dated by TCRdb to the late 2010s). Library prep was done by multiplex PCR. The sample was run on an Illumina HiSeq 2000. The TCR beta CDR3 regions were amplified from the RNA transcripts. The TCR CDR3 was subjected to a first round of RT-PCR using the HTBI primer set and the Qiagen OneStep RT-PCR kit. The public sequencing data were trimmed at Q25 with fastp and processed into clonotypes with MiXCR by TCRdb, which kept only in-frame beta chains. Here each entry gathers all rows of one CDR3 protein and keeps the most common genes and DNA. Here the sample has about 380,000 distinct CDR3 sequences; approximately 18% occur a single time. The top ten constitute around 40% of the sample. The specimen sequenced was blood. These TCRs come from a man aged 18-30 years with Graves' ophthalmopathy.

The CDR3 sequence: CASSLEGPPRSNYGYTF. The CDR3 DNA reads as TGTGCCAGCAGCTTAGAGGGACCCCCGAGATCCAACTATGGCTACACCTTC. The chain carries TRBV7-9 and TRBJ1-2, with D tentatively TRBD1 (5 bases). V gave up 1 base and J gave up 2 bases, with 17 bases separating them. The V gene's germline CDR1 is SEHNR and CDR2 FQNEAQ (reference sequence). The CDR3 runs 17 residues.

The table lists this clonotype with a few counts. The V call is TRBV7-9, the J call TRBJ2-1; perhaps D is TRBD1 or TRBD2 (5 bases each). The V end lost 5 bases, the J end lost 15 bases, and 14 bases lay between the germline ends. Per the germline V gene, CDR1 is SEHNR and CDR2 is FQNEAQ (reference sequence). CDR3 length: 11 amino acids. CDR3 amino acids: CASSPGPTPFF. CDR3 nucleotides: TGTGCCAGCAGCCCGGGACCAACGCCGTTCTTC.

The CDR3 region has the DNA TGTGCCAGCAGTCCATTCGGGACTAGCCTCCCCGGGGAGCTGTTTTTT. It specifies CASSPFGTSLPGELFF. The chain combines TRBV27 with TRBJ2-2, with TRBD2 matching over 9 bases. Germline V gene lookup returns CDR1 MNHEY and CDR2 SMNVEV (reference sequence). Trimming removed 5 bases from V and 6 bases from J; junction bases left unmatched: 10. CDR3 length: 16 residues.

This clonotype was seen a handful of times. The J gene is TRBJ2-5, the V gene TRBV5-1, with 8 nucleotides matching TRBD2. Trimming removed 8 bases from V and 3 bases from J; junction bases left unmatched: 9. Germline V gene lookup returns CDR1 SGHRS and CDR2 YFSETQ. The CDR3 runs to 14 residues. CDR3 in DNA: TGCGCCAGTGGCGGGGGGACCTATAAAGAGACCCAGTACTTC. The encoded protein is CASGGGTYKETQYF.

The CDR3 here is CASSRIIQDNTEAFF. CDR3 bases: TGTGCCAGCAGCCGCATAATACAGGATAACACTGAAGCTTTCTTT. The chain couples TRBV12-3 or TRBV12-4 to TRBJ1-1, with TRBD1 as a possible D gene (5 bases). This CDR3 has 15 amino acids. Trimming left V 6 bases short and J 2 bases short, with 16 bases between.

The chain combines TRBV28 with TRBJ2-7, with D perhaps TRBD1 (6 bases). V gave up 5 bases and J gave up 5 bases, with 25 bases separating them. Germline CDR1 MDHEN, CDR2 SYDVKM. This CDR3 has 17 amino acids. CDR3 sequence: CASSQTISSRGGHEQYF. DNA for the CDR3: TGTGCCAGCAGTCAAACGATAAGCTCCAGGGGTGGGCACGAGCAGTACTTC.

The V call is TRBV4-1, the J call TRBJ2-5, with 8 bases lining up with TRBD2. The ends lost 4 bases at V and 5 bases at J; junction bases unmatched: 12. Per the germline V gene, CDR1 is MGHRA and CDR2 is YSYEKL. CDR3 length: 16 amino acids. For the CDR3, the DNA is TGCGCCAGCAGCCCGGTGATGAGCGGGGGAGGGGAGACCCAGTACTTC. Protein: CASSPVMSGGGETQYF.

This clonotype was counted a few times. The chain is built from TRBV9 and TRBJ1-1, with D maybe TRBD1 (6 bases). Germline V gene sequence: CDR1 SGDLS, CDR2 YYNGEE. CDR3 length: 15 amino acids. Trimming took 3 bases from V and 4 from J, leaving 16 bases between them. The CDR3 nucleotides are TGTGCCAGCAGCGCTTTGCAGGGGTGGGGCACTGAAGCTTTCTTT. Amino acids: CASSALQGWGTEAFF. The full variable domain, in which reference TRBV9 and TRBJ1-1 provide the parts outside the CDR3, is DSGVTQTPKHLITATGQRVTLRCSPRSGDLSVYWYQQSLDQGLQFLIQYYNGEERAKGNILERFSAQQFPDLHSELNLSSLELGDSALYFCASSALQGWGTEAFFGQGTRLTVV.

V and J are TRBV29-1 and TRBJ1-1; perhaps TRBD1 as D (5 bases). Germline loops: CDR1 SQVTM, CDR2 ANQGSEA. V lost 6 bases, J lost 0 bases, and 11 bases lay in between. This CDR3 contains 13 residues. The CDR3 region is CSVAGLMNTEAFF. The CDR3 DNA reads as TGCAGCGTGGCAGGGCTCATGAACACTGAAGCTTTCTTT.

As to this clonotype: A much larger clone lies one base from this, so it may be a read error. The chain links TRBV7-2 to TRBJ1-2; TRBD1 agrees at 7 bases. The CDR3 runs 14 residues. Per the germline V gene, CDR1 is SGHTA and CDR2 is FQGNSA. DNA for the CDR3: TGTGCCATCAGCTTAGGGGACAGCAACTATGGCTACACCTTC. This codes for CAISLGDSNYGYTF.

This clonotype was counted only a few times. This chain connects TRBV5-6 to TRBJ2-2; TRBD1 agrees at 7 bases. Germline values: CDR1 SGHDT, CDR2 YYEEEE. V shed 6 bases and J 2 bases; nucleotides not matched to a gene: 10. This CDR3 contains 16 residues. The CDR3 region has the DNA TGTGCCAGCACCCCATTCGACAGGGATAACACCGGGGAGCTGTTTTTT. Amino acid sequence: CASTPFDRDNTGELFF.

The chain uses TRBV5-1 and TRBJ1-5, with a weak D call TRBD1 (6 bases). The germline gives CDR1 SGHRS, CDR2 YFSETQ. V was shortened by 0 bases and J by 3 bases, with 16 bases between the two germline ends. The CDR3 is 17 amino acids. Written as DNA, the CDR3 is TGCGCCAGCAGCTTGGGTGAGGACAGTCATAACAATCAGCCCCAGCATTTT. This translates into CASSLGEDSHNNQPQHF.

Note on this clonotype: A much larger clone sits a single nucleotide away, making a read error possible. This is likely a read error, given that the CDR3 carries no conserved phenylalanine or tryptophan at its end. The J gene is TRBJ2-5, the V gene TRBV6-2 or TRBV6-3; D is undetermined. This CDR3 contains 15 residues. The germline V and J ends were trimmed by 6 bases and 0 bases, with 14 bases remaining between them. Looked up from germline, CDR1 is MNHEY and CDR2 is SVGEGT. The CDR3 region is CASSSRAPYQETQYL. The CDR3 DNA sequence: TGTGCCAGCAGCTCCCGGGCGCCGTACCAAGAGACCCAGTACCTC.

The rearrangement links TRBV19 to TRBJ1-1; 7 bases agree with TRBD1. CDR3 length equals 15 residues. CDR1 and CDR2 from the germline V gene are LNHDA and SQIVND (reference sequence). The trim removed 7 bases at V and 1 base at J, leaving 9 bases unmatched. The CDR3 loop is CASTSPRDRNTEAFF. CDR3 bases: TGTGCCAGTACTTCACCCCGGGACAGGAACACTGAAGCTTTCTTT.

In its sample, this clonotype was seen a few times. CDR3 bases: TGTGCCAGCAGCAGACAGGGAAGGCTCGACAATGAGCAGTTCTTC. Translation: CASSRQGRLDNEQFF. The chain recombines TRBV11-3 with TRBJ2-1; 7 bases align to TRBD1. The CDR3 length is 15 residues. Germline V lookup: CDR1 SGHNT, CDR2 YENEEA. V gave up 5 bases and J gave up 5 bases; unmatched junction bases: 9. Variable domain in full (rest from reference TRBV11-3 and TRBJ2-1): EAGVVQSPRYKIIEKKQPVAFWCNPISGHNTLYWYLQNLGQGPELLIRYENEEAVDDSQLPKDRFSAERLKGVDSTLKIQPAELGDSAVYLCASSRQGRLDNEQFFGPGTRLTVL.

The sample holds many counts of this clonotype. V gene TRBV5-1 combines with J gene TRBJ2-7; TRBD1 matches at 8 bases. This CDR3 region has 15 residues. Per germline, CDR1 SGHRS and CDR2 YFSETQ. V gave up 0 bases and J gave up 3 bases; unmatched junction bases: 5. This CDR3 reads CASSLGQGTGYEQYF. CDR3 coding DNA: TGCGCCAGCAGCTTGGGACAGGGGACGGGCTACGAGCAGTACTTC. The full variable domain, completed using reference TRBV5-1 and TRBJ2-7, is KAGVTQTPRYLIKTRGQQVTLSCSPISGHRSVSWYQQTPGQGLQFLFEYFSETQRNKGNFPGRFSGRQFSNSRSEMNVSTLELGDSALYLCASSLGQGTGYEQYFGPGTRLTVT.

This clonotype has more than one count but fewer than ten. The V gene is TRBV4-1, the J gene TRBJ2-7; possibly TRBD1 for D (6 bases). From germline, CDR1 is MGHRA and CDR2 YSYEKL. The length of the CDR3 is 13 residues. Trimming left V 0 bases short and J 7 bases short, with 10 bases between. CDR3 amino acids: CASSQEPGVEQYF. The DNA for the CDR3 is TGCGCCAGCAGCCAAGAACCAGGGGTAGAGCAGTACTTC.

This clonotype has more than one count but fewer than ten. The rearrangement uses TRBV10-1 and TRBJ2-7, with D possibly being TRBD2 (7 bases). The CDR3 is made up of 16 amino acids. Germline-derived CDR1 and CDR2 are WNHNN and SYGVQD (reference sequence). The V end lost 2 bases, the J end lost 2 bases, and 16 bases lay between the germline ends. The CDR3 DNA reads as TGCGCCAGCAGTGAGGACGCGGGGGCCTCAACCTACGAGCAGTACTTC. Translated, it gives CASSEDAGASTYEQYF.

In its sample, this clonotype was seen many times. The chain combines TRBV28 with TRBJ2-1; no clear D gene. V lost 6 bases, J lost 8 bases, and 17 bases lay in between. The CDR3 length is 14 residues. Looked up from germline, CDR1 is MDHEN and CDR2 is SYDVKM. CDR3 nucleotides: TGTGCCAGCAGGGTTCCCGGCCCGCACGATGAGCAGTTCTTC. This encodes CASRVPGPHDEQFF.

This clonotype was seen more than once but under ten times. The chain combines TRBV19 with TRBJ1-2; 8 bases match TRBD1. Germline trimming cut 7 bases from V and 4 bases from J; bases unmatched to any gene: 8. The V gene's germline CDR1 is LNHDA and CDR2 SQIVND (reference sequence). The CDR3 has 14 residues. The CDR3 nucleotides read TGTGCCAGTAACCCGACAGGGGTCGGCTATGGCTACACCTTC. This translates into CASNPTGVGYGYTF.

This clonotype was counted many times. This rearrangement joins TRBV28 to TRBJ2-5, with TRBD2 matching over 9 bases. J lost 1 base, V lost 6 bases, and 6 bases had no gene match. Per germline, CDR1 MDHEN and CDR2 SYDVKM. This CDR3 is 15 amino acids long. For the CDR3, the DNA is TGTGCCAGCAGCCCCTCTAGCGGGGCCCAAGAGACCCAGTACTTC. Protein sequence: CASSPSSGAQETQYF.

This clonotype was detected ten times or more. This chain links TRBV9 with TRBJ2-3; 7 positions match TRBD2. The CDR3 totals 14 residues. Trimming removed 0 bases from V and 6 bases from J; junction bases left unmatched: 4. CDR1 is SGDLS, CDR2 YYNGEE, per germline. CDR3 in amino acids: CASSVGPGGDTQYF. CDR3 DNA: TGTGCCAGCAGCGTAGGACCCGGGGGGGATACGCAGTATTTT.

This clonotype was seen more than once but under ten times. This chain links TRBV7-8 with TRBJ1-5; 10 nucleotides align to TRBD1. The CDR3 has 16 residues. Germline V gene sequence: CDR1 SGHVS, CDR2 FQNEAQ. V lost 3 bases to trimming and J lost 0 bases; unmatched junction nucleotides: 2. The CDR3 protein is CASSLDRGFSNQPQHF. As DNA, the CDR3 is TGTGCCAGCAGCTTGGACAGGGGGTTTAGCAATCAGCCCCAGCATTTT.

This clonotype came up many times. The chain uses TRBV7-6 and TRBJ2-1; the D gene could be TRBD1 or TRBD2 (5 bases each). The CDR3 loop spans 12 amino acids. The germline V gene encodes CDR1 SGHVS and CDR2 FNYEAQ. Trimming removed 7 bases from V and 6 bases from J, with 10 bases in between. For the CDR3, the DNA is TGTGCCAGCACCGGGGCGGGCAATGAGCAGTTCTTC. It is translated as CASTGAGNEQFF.

This clonotype was seen ten or more times. The chain couples TRBV12-3 or TRBV12-4 to TRBJ2-5; D gene uncertain. The CDR3 extends over 12 amino acids. V lost 9 bases to trimming and J lost 3 bases, with 11 bases between them. In DNA form, the CDR3 reads TGTGCCAGTGGAAGGGCGGAAGAGACCCAGTACTTC. Protein: CASGRAEETQYF.

The chain couples TRBV10-3 to TRBJ2-3; 7 bases agree with TRBD1. The CDR3 has 15 residues. The germline gives CDR1 ENHRY, CDR2 SYGVKD. After removal of 6 bases from V and 0 bases from J, the junction contained 6 bases not matched to a gene. Here the CDR3 reads CAISPGQISTDTQYF. DNA for the CDR3: TGTGCCATCAGCCCGGGACAGATTAGCACAGATACGCAGTATTTT.